This TCR beta chain came from a study of beta chain features in type 1 diabetes. Notes on the study in general: Cells with high TCR expression could be over-represented when cDNA is sequenced.

About this clone itself: Its specificity is not known.

TCRB transcripts that were expressed got sequenced, as all of the isolated RNA had been reverse transcribed. The protocol was immunoSEQ multiplex PCR, while the TCRdb copy is restricted to in-frame clones and leaves out a portion. This sample has roughly 290,000 clones; about 8% occur once, and the top ten carry approximately 0.93%. The germline V and J ends were trimmed by 5 bases and 2 bases, with 18 bases remaining between them. The CDR3 has 16 amino acids. Germline assignment: CDR1 MNHEY and CDR2 SMNVEV (reference sequence). This receptor was obtained from a young woman in good health. The chain links TRBV27 to TRBJ1-2, with D maybe TRBD1 (6 bases). The sequencing input was central memory CD4+ T cells from blood. CDR3 coding DNA: TGTGCCAGCAGTACAACCCACGTAGGGGGGAACTATGGCTACACCTTC. It codes for CASSTTHVGGNYGYTF.